Below are 21 T cell receptor beta chains sequenced from a single sample in a study of somatic mutations in cytotoxic T cells in rheumatoid arthritis. The assay was immunoSEQ multiplex PCR, and TCRdb's table has in-frame clones only and misses some. The data contain some 20,000 clones, around 79% of them singletons. Sequenced material: CD8+ T cells sorted from blood. These TCRs come from a woman aged 60-75 years in good health.

Only a few counts were recorded for this clone. This chain joins TRBV6-1 and TRBJ2-7; D possibly matches TRBD1 or TRBD2 (5 bases each). The V gene's germline CDR1 is MNHNS and CDR2 SASEGT. This CDR3 has 13 residues. Trimming removed 3 bases at V and 5 bases at J, with 11 bases between. DNA for the CDR3: TGTGCCAGCAGTGAGGGGGAAAAGGACGAGCAGTACTTC. It specifies CASSEGEKDEQYF.

Only one count was recorded for this clone. The chain recombines TRBV10-3 with TRBJ2-2; TRBD1 matches at 9 bases. V was pared by 5 bases and J by 3 bases, with 4 bases of the junction left unmatched. The CDR3 sequence is 15 residues long. Germline V gene lookup returns CDR1 ENHRY and CDR2 SYGVKD. CDR3 DNA: TGTGCCATCAGTTACAGGGGGCAAGACACCGGGGAGCTGTTTTTT. It encodes CAISYRGQDTGELFF.

This clone was counted only a few times. The chain couples TRBV4-1 to TRBJ2-7; 12 bases match TRBD2. J lost 7 bases, V lost 4 bases, and 5 bases had no gene match. Per germline, CDR1 MGHRA and CDR2 YSYEKL. This CDR3 has 14 amino acids. In DNA, the CDR3 is TGCGCCAGCAGCCTGACTAGCGGGAGTTGGGAGCAGTACTTC. It is translated as CASSLTSGSWEQYF.

V usage is TRBV19 and J usage is TRBJ2-7; the D gene is possibly TRBD1 (6 bases). This CDR3 region has 15 residues. V lost 5 bases and J 5 bases, leaving 19 bases between the germline ends. Germline V lookup: CDR1 LNHDA, CDR2 SQIVND (reference sequence). The CDR3 protein is CASSPRPDRNHEQYF. The CDR3 DNA sequence: TGTGCCAGTAGTCCCCGACCAGACAGGAACCACGAGCAGTACTTC.

The CDR3 region has the DNA TGTGCCAGCAGTTTATCTTCGCGCGGATCCTACGAGCAGTACTTC. Translated: CASSLSSRGSYEQYF. V and J are TRBV27 and TRBJ2-7, with D uncertain. Germline V gene lookup returns CDR1 MNHEY and CDR2 SMNVEV (reference sequence). CDR3 length: 15 residues. Trimming removed 0 bases from V and 1 base from J, with 10 bases in between.

The chain recombines TRBV6-4 with TRBJ2-6; no definite D call. The CDR3 loop spans 16 amino acids. Trimming pared 2 bases from V and 4 bases from J, leaving 12 bases between. Germline-derived CDR1 and CDR2 are MRHNA and SNTAGT. CDR3 sequence reads: CASSDTLRSGANVLTF. For the CDR3, the DNA is TGTGCCAGCAGTGACACCCTTCGATCAGGGGCCAACGTCCTGACTTTC.

The genes are TRBV30 and TRBJ1-2; TRBD1 aligns across 8 bases. The CDR3 is 15 amino acids. Looked up from germline, CDR1 is GTSNPN and CDR2 is SVGIG (reference sequence). With 2 bases clipped from V and 4 bases from J, the junction kept 9 bases outside the gene matches. This CDR3 is CAWSPRDRRIYGYTF. In DNA, the CDR3 is TGTGCCTGGAGTCCTAGGGACAGGCGGATCTATGGCTACACCTTC.

CDR3 DNA sequence: TGTGCCAGCAGCCTTGACGCCGTTCCTAGCGGGAGGTTCTACGAGCAGTACTTC. Protein sequence: CASSLDAVPSGRFYEQYF. This sequence joins TRBV7-8 and TRBJ2-7, with 11 bases lining up with TRBD2. Germline assignment: CDR1 SGHVS and CDR2 FQNEAQ. There are 18 residues in the CDR3. V dropped 5 bases and J dropped 3; count of bases not matched to a gene: 15. The full variable domain, in which reference TRBV7-8 and TRBJ2-7 provide the parts outside the CDR3, is GAGVSQSPRYKVAKRGQDVALRCDPISGHVSLFWYQQALGQGPEFLTYFQNEAQLDKSGLPSDRFFAERPEGSVSTLKIQRTQQEDSAVYLCASSLDAVPSGRFYEQYFGPGTRLTVT.

The rearrangement uses TRBV5-8 and TRBJ1-5; weak D call: TRBD1 (5 bases). CDR3 length equals 15 residues. Trimming shortened V by 0 bases and J by 8 bases, and 15 bases separated the two germline ends. CDR1 is SGHTS and CDR2 is YDEGEE in the germline V gene. The CDR3 DNA is TGTGCCAGCAGCTTGGGATGGGGCCCGGAAAAGCCCCAGCATTTT. Its translation is CASSLGWGPEKPQHF.

The chain recombines TRBV9 with TRBJ2-3; D possibly uses TRBD1 or TRBD2 (5 bases each). The ends were cut back, 3 bases at V and 5 bases at J, with 10 bases in the middle. In germline, CDR1 is SGDLS, CDR2 YYNGEE. The length of the CDR3 is 13 residues. The DNA for the CDR3 is TGTGCCAGCAGCGCCGGGGACGGAGATACGCAGTATTTT. It specifies CASSAGDGDTQYF.

This clone was picked up a small number of times. The V call is TRBV29-1, the J call TRBJ1-2, with 8 bases fitting TRBD1. CDR1 and CDR2 (germline): SQVTM, ANQGSEA. Trimming took 0 bases from V and 4 from J; bases not matched to a gene: 10. The CDR3 spans 16 residues. CDR3 DNA sequence: TGCAGCGTTGAAGATCTATGGGTGGACAGGGCCTATGGCTACACCTTC. Amino acid sequence: CSVEDLWVDRAYGYTF.

The chain is built from TRBV7-8 and TRBJ2-7; D gene uncertain. CDR1 and CDR2 (germline): SGHVS, FQNEAQ. V lost 5 bases, J lost 4 bases, and 24 bases lay in between. The CDR3 has 17 residues. CDR3 DNA sequence: TGTGCCAGCAGCCTGCCTGGCAGGAACAGTTTACGATACGAGCAGTACTTC. It is translated as CASSLPGRNSLRYEQYF.

The rearrangement joins TRBV7-9 to TRBJ1-3, with D uncertain. The CDR3 runs 16 residues. The V end was cut by 2 bases, the J end by 0 bases, with 11 bases between. Germline V gives CDR1 SEHNR, CDR2 FQNEAQ (reference sequence). The CDR3: CASSLIRTVSGNTIYF. CDR3 coding DNA: TGTGCCAGCAGCTTAATCCGGACGGTCTCTGGAAACACCATATATTTT.

The J gene is TRBJ2-2, the V gene TRBV19; 10 nucleotides align to TRBD1. Looked up from germline, CDR1 is LNHDA and CDR2 is SQIVND (reference sequence). The ends lost 5 bases at V and 13 bases at J; junction bases unmatched: 7. This CDR3 has 13 amino acids. The CDR3 spells CASSAGQGFPLFF. For the CDR3, the DNA is TGTGCCAGTAGTGCGGGACAGGGGTTTCCGCTGTTTTTT.

This chain links TRBV27 with TRBJ1-2; 8 positions match TRBD1. The CDR3 runs to 14 residues. The ends lost 5 bases at V and 8 bases at J; junction bases unmatched: 10. The germline gives CDR1 MNHEY, CDR2 SMNVEV (reference sequence). The CDR3 reads CASSPWDRTDGYTF. In DNA, the CDR3 is TGTGCCAGCAGTCCCTGGGACAGGACTGACGGCTACACCTTC.

The chain is built from TRBV4-1 and TRBJ1-5; 9 bases are a match to TRBD1. Germline V gene data show CDR1 as MGHRA and CDR2 as YSYEKL. This CDR3 spans 13 amino acids. Trimming cost V 2 bases and J 15 bases; bases outside gene matches: 8. This CDR3 is CASSQSQGAIAHF. Here the CDR3 DNA reads TGCGCCAGCAGCCAATCACAGGGGGCAATAGCGCATTTT.

This chain links TRBV4-1 with TRBJ1-3; 7 bases are shared with TRBD1. V shed 3 bases and J 0 bases; nucleotides not matched to a gene: 2. In germline, CDR1 is MGHRA, CDR2 YSYEKL. The CDR3 length is 15 residues. For the CDR3, the DNA is TGCGCCAGCAGCCAGGGACAGCTCTCTGGAAACACCATATATTTT. Translating it yields CASSQGQLSGNTIYF.

CDR3 amino acids: CASSTTSYEQYF. The CDR3 DNA reads TGTGCCAGCAGCACAACCTCCTACGAGCAGTACTTC. The J gene is TRBJ2-7, the V gene TRBV5-6; D unclear. Between the trimmed V and J ends, which lost 4 bases and 0 bases, there was a span of 5 bases. Germline V CDR1 and CDR2: SGHDT, YYEEEE. The CDR3 has 12 amino acids.

The chain uses TRBV7-9 and TRBJ1-2; the match to TRBD1 covers 8 bases. This CDR3 has 15 residues. Germline-derived CDR1 and CDR2 are SEHNR and FQNEAQ (reference sequence). J gave up 1 base and V 5 bases, and 6 bases lay outside the gene matches. The CDR3 loop is CASSTGQGDNYGYTF. Here the CDR3 DNA reads TGTGCCAGCAGCACAGGACAGGGCGATAACTATGGCTACACCTTC.

This rearrangement joins TRBV5-3 to TRBJ2-1; D is unresolved. TRBV5-3 qualifies as an ORF whose function is uncertain. The germline V and J ends were trimmed by 0 bases and 0 bases, with 7 bases remaining between them. The CDR3 contains 15 residues. As DNA, the CDR3 is TGTGCCAGAAGCTTGGGAAAAAACTCCTACAATGAGCAGTTCTTC. The encoded protein is CARSLGKNSYNEQFF.

The chain has TRBV7-9 and TRBJ2-7; 9 nucleotides agree with TRBD1. Germline V gene lookup returns CDR1 SEHNR and CDR2 FQNEAQ (reference sequence). The CDR3 length is 15 residues. The trim removed 7 bases at V and 2 bases at J, leaving 9 bases unmatched. The CDR3 nucleotides are TGTGCCAGCAACAAGAAAGGACAGGGGACCTACGAGCAGTACTTC. It encodes CASNKKGQGTYEQYF.